A selection of T cell receptor beta chains follows, all from one sample in a study of cytomegalovirus exposure and HLA in healthy donors. Sequenced by immunoSEQ multiplex PCR; TCRdb stores in-frame clones only, minus some. The sample comprises some 130,000 clones, more than 70% of which are singletons, and over 0.9% rests with the top ten. Material: PBMCs. These TCRs come from a woman in her sixties or seventies in good health and CMV-seronegative. Each CDR3 is given with its conserved first and last residue. A D gene is named only where the DNA matches it firmly. Clone size is stated in some rows and not others, as once, few, many or a class when expanded.

v_call	d_call	clone_size	j_call	cdr3_aa	cdr3_nt
TRBV10-1	TRBD1	-	TRBJ2-7	CASSEFGQGFSEQYF	TGCGCCAGCAGTGAGTTCGGACAGGGGTTCTCCGAGCAGTACTTC
TRBV29-1	TRBD2	-	TRBJ2-5	CSVGGRATPAETQYF	TGCAGCGTTGGGGGGAGGGCAACCCCCGCAGAGACCCAGTACTTC
TRBV5-6	-	few	TRBJ1-2	CASSSRPRTGGYTF	TGTGCCAGCAGCTCCCGGCCCCGAACCGGGGGCTACACCTTC
TRBV25-1	-	-	TRBJ1-3	CASSEYTGTGNTIYF	TGTGCCAGCAGTGAATATACAGGGACTGGAAACACCATATATTTT
TRBV30	TRBD2	-	TRBJ2-3	CAWSVRAGGTDTQYF	TGTGCCTGGAGTGTACGAGCGGGAGGAACAGATACGCAGTATTTT
TRBV29-1	-	-	TRBJ1-2	CSVDRGLSYGYTF	TGCAGCGTTGACAGGGGTTTGAGCTATGGCTACACCTTC
TRBV30	TRBD2	few	TRBJ2-1	CACWGLAGGREQFF	TGTGCCTGTTGGGGTCTAGCGGGAGGTCGGGAGCAGTTCTTC
TRBV7-2	-	-	TRBJ1-2	CASSESILVAGYGYAF	TGTGCCAGCAGCGAAAGTATCTTGGTCGCGGGCTATGGCTACGCCTTC
TRBV6-6	-	-	TRBJ1-4	CASSYWQVNEKLFF	TGTGCCAGCAGTTACTGGCAGGTTAATGAAAAACTGTTTTTT
TRBV28	-	once	TRBJ2-7	CASSSPFPLYEQYF	TGTGCCAGCAGTTCCCCGTTTCCCCTTTACGAGCAGTACTTC
TRBV28	-	-	TRBJ1-5	CASSFAKRGANQPQHF	TGTGCCAGCAGTTTCGCGAAACGGGGGGCGAATCAGCCCCAGCATTTT
TRBV2	-	once	TRBJ1-4	CASSEGDSNEKLFF	TGTGCCAGCAGTGAAGGCGACTCTAATGAAAAACTGTTTTTT
TRBV5-1	-	-	TRBJ2-3	CASSLPGGGTDTQYF	TGCGCCAGCAGCTTGCCGGGGGGCGGGACAGATACGCAGTATTTT
TRBV5-1	-	-	TRBJ2-4	CASSLVASAFLAKNIQYF	TGCGCCAGCAGCTTGGTGGCCAGTGCTTTTCTAGCCAAAAACATTCAGTACTTC
TRBV19	-	few	TRBJ2-1	CASSIGAREQFF	TGTGCCAGTAGTATAGGCGCCAGGGAGCAGTTCTTC
TRBV27	-	-	TRBJ1-1	CASSLSPTVNTEAFF	TGTGCCAGCAGTTTATCCCCGACAGTGAACACTGAAGCTTTCTTT
TRBV30	TRBD1	-	TRBJ1-1	CAWNRGAATEAFF	TGTGCCTGGAACAGGGGGGCGGCCACTGAAGCTTTCTTT
TRBV5-1	-	-	TRBJ2-7	CASSFSSEQYF	TGCGCCAGCAGCTTTTCGTCCGAGCAGTACTTC
TRBV6-5	-	-	TRBJ1-3	CASSYSRGGNTIYF	TGTGCCAGCAGTTACTCCCGGGGAGGAAACACCATATATTTT
TRBV4-2	TRBD1	medium-sized	TRBJ1-6	CASSQDFAGGNSPLHF	TGTGCCAGCAGCCAAGATTTCGCAGGGGGGAACTCACCCCTCCACTTT
TRBV11-2	-	few	TRBJ2-6	CASSLLSSGANVLTF	TGTGCCAGCAGCCTATTAAGTTCTGGGGCCAACGTCCTGACTTTC
TRBV21-1	-	few	TRBJ1-5	CASSKVEGSNQPQHF	TGTGCCAGCAGCAAAGTTGAGGGCAGTAATCAGCCCCAGCATTTT
TRBV7-3	TRBD2	-	TRBJ2-5	CASRLAGVPGETQYF	TGTGCCAGCAGGCTAGCGGGAGTACCTGGCGAGACCCAGTACTTC
TRBV5-1	TRBD2	-	TRBJ2-5	CASSGGSGRAGETQYF	TGCGCCAGCAGTGGAGGTAGCGGGAGGGCCGGGGAGACCCAGTACTTC
TRBV7-9	TRBD1	-	TRBJ2-3	CASSLVGQGPDTQYF	TGTGCCAGCAGCTTAGTGGGACAGGGTCCAGATACGCAGTATTTT
TRBV30	-	few	TRBJ1-4	CAWSVRGEKLFF	TGTGCCTGGAGTGTGCGGGGAGAAAAACTGTTTTTT
TRBV2	-	-	TRBJ2-7	CASSETPRGEQYF	TGTGCCAGCAGTGAAACCCCCCGCGGCGAGCAGTACTTC
TRBV7-9	TRBD2	once	TRBJ2-3	CASTQLAGKADTQYF	TGTGCCAGCACCCAACTAGCGGGAAAGGCAGATACGCAGTATTTT
TRBV30	-	-	TRBJ1-3	CAWTLPGDGNTIYF	TGTGCCTGGACCCTCCCGGGGGATGGAAACACCATATATTTT
TRBV19	TRBD2	-	TRBJ2-2	CASTPGAGGRPGELFF	TGTGCCAGTACCCCTGGGGCGGGGGGGCGCCCCGGGGAGCTGTTTTTT
TRBV5-6	TRBD1	-	TRBJ2-7	CASSLTGVGSYEQYF	TGTGCCAGCAGCCTGACAGGGGTAGGGTCCTACGAGCAGTACTTC
TRBV5-1	-	-	TRBJ2-7	CASSFGGSKSEQYF	TGCGCCAGCAGCTTTGGTGGGAGTAAATCGGAGCAGTACTTC
TRBV25-1	-	-	TRBJ2-3	CASSEYAGRTDTQYF	TGTGCCAGCAGTGAGTATGCAGGCCGCACAGATACGCAGTATTTT
TRBV30	-	-	TRBJ2-7	CACSQETYEQYF	TGTGCCTGTTCACAGGAGACCTACGAGCAGTACTTC
TRBV18	-	-	TRBJ1-2	CAGSPASTNYGYTF	TGTGCCGGCTCACCGGCCAGTACGAACTATGGCTACACCTTC
TRBV7-9	TRBD2	-	TRBJ2-7	CATGSGRFYEQYF	TGTGCCACCGGGAGCGGGAGGTTCTACGAGCAGTACTTC
TRBV11-1	TRBD1	-	TRBJ2-2	CASARDRAAGELFF	TGTGCCAGCGCCCGGGACAGGGCTGCCGGGGAGCTGTTTTTT
TRBV28	-	-	TRBJ1-5	CASAGRGSNQPQHF	TGTGCCAGCGCGGGCCGGGGTAGCAATCAGCCCCAGCATTTT
TRBV28	-	-	TRBJ1-1	CASSLGALRTEAFF	TGTGCCAGCAGTTTGGGGGCGTTGCGTACTGAAGCTTTCTTT
TRBV7-3	-	-	TRBJ2-1	CASSLTTRGEQFF	TGTGCCAGCAGCTTAACAACTCGCGGTGAGCAGTTCTTC
TRBV20-1	-	-	TRBJ2-3	CSARQSDTQYF	TGCAGTGCTAGACAGTCGGATACGCAGTATTTT
TRBV21-1	-	-	TRBJ1-2	CASSNREHPNYGYTF	TGTGCCAGCAGCAATCGGGAACACCCTAACTATGGCTACACCTTC
TRBV5-1	TRBD2	-	TRBJ2-6	CASSPRTSGTLYSGANVLTF	TGCGCCAGCAGCCCGAGGACTAGCGGGACCCTTTACTCTGGGGCCAACGTCCTGACTTTC
TRBV29-1	-	-	TRBJ2-3	CSVVGKDSPHTQYF	TGCAGCGTTGTCGGGAAAGATAGTCCACATACGCAGTATTTT
TRBV6-1	TRBD1	few	TRBJ1-2	CASRKTGENYGYTF	TGTGCCAGCAGGAAGACAGGGGAGAACTATGGCTACACCTTC
TRBV19	TRBD1	few	TRBJ1-2	CASSPDRFVYGYTF	TGTGCCAGTAGTCCGGACAGGTTTGTCTATGGCTACACCTTC
TRBV2	-	-	TRBJ2-2	CASSGVTGVSTGELFF	TGTGCCAGCAGTGGGGTAACGGGGGTTAGCACCGGGGAGCTGTTTTTT
TRBV28	TRBD1	few	TRBJ2-1	CASSLWGTGAIPEQFF	TGTGCCAGCAGTTTATGGGGGACAGGAGCCATACCTGAGCAGTTCTTC
TRBV28	TRBD1	-	TRBJ1-5	CASLQGGYRQPQHF	TGTGCCAGCCTCCAGGGGGGTTACCGTCAGCCCCAGCATTTT
TRBV7-6	TRBD2	-	TRBJ2-7	CASSPRLATSYEQYF	TGTGCCAGCAGCCCCCGACTAGCCACCTCCTACGAGCAGTACTTC
TRBV10-3	TRBD1	once	TRBJ2-7	CAISESGDRGTGEQYF	TGTGCCATCAGTGAGTCGGGAGACAGGGGTACGGGCGAGCAGTACTTC
TRBV7-3	-	-	TRBJ2-3	CASSSTDTFGTDTQYF	TGTGCCAGCAGCTCCACAGACACTTTTGGGACAGATACGCAGTATTTT
TRBV5-6	TRBD1	few	TRBJ1-5	CASSSGQVNQPQHF	TGTGCCAGCAGTTCAGGACAGGTCAATCAGCCCCAGCATTTT
TRBV28	-	-	TRBJ2-7	CATGYPEDEQYF	TGTGCTACCGGGTATCCAGAAGACGAGCAGTACTTC
TRBV2	TRBD1	few	TRBJ2-1	CASRTGTQYNEQFF	TGTGCCAGCAGGACAGGGACGCAGTACAATGAGCAGTTCTTC
TRBV5-1	TRBD2	-	TRBJ2-5	CASSSSGTSGSGQETQYF	TGCGCCAGCAGCTCCTCCGGGACTAGCGGGAGCGGACAAGAGACCCAGTACTTC